These 18 T cell receptor beta chains were sequenced from one sample in a study of identical twins. TCRdb re-called the 5' RACE reads through MiXCR, storing one row per CDR3 protein. The sample gives about 430,000 distinct CDR3 sequences, 18% of which show up once; roughly 12% is in the top ten. The sample taken for sequencing was naive T cells sorted from blood. The receptor set was obtained from a middle-aged man in good health.

This clonotype was picked up a small number of times. This chain connects TRBV7-2 to TRBJ2-2; no clear D. CDR1 is SGHTA, CDR2 FQGNSA, per germline. The V and J ends lost 3 bases and 2 bases respectively, with 7 bases between them. The CDR3 has 14 amino acids. CDR3 nucleotides: TGTGCCAGCAGCTTCGACTTTAACACCGGGGAGCTGTTTTTT. This gives the protein CASSFDFNTGELFF.

This clonotype occurred a few times. The chain combines TRBV28 with TRBJ1-4, with 7 bases that match TRBD1. The CDR3 has 15 residues. Looked up from germline, CDR1 is MDHEN and CDR2 is SYDVKM. V trimming: 8 bases; J trimming: 2 bases; junction bases outside the gene matches: 8. This CDR3 reads CASRNSGQTNEKLFF. The CDR3 region has the DNA TGTGCCAGCCGAAACTCGGGACAGACTAATGAAAAACTGTTTTTT.

In its sample, this clonotype was seen many times. The chain uses TRBV4-3 and TRBJ2-5; TRBD2 is a possible D gene (6 bases). Germline CDR1 is LGHNA and CDR2 is YSLEER. V was cut by 0 bases and J by 3 bases, with 14 bases left in between. The CDR3 covers 16 residues. The CDR3 is CASSQDLAGLKETQYF. CDR3 coding DNA: TGCGCCAGCAGCCAAGATCTTGCGGGGCTAAAAGAGACCCAGTACTTC.

The sample holds a few counts of this clonotype. This rearrangement joins TRBV18 to TRBJ2-7; the D gene is possibly TRBD1 (6 bases). V was cut by 4 bases and J by 2 bases, with 15 bases left in between. The germline V gene has CDR1 KGHSH and CDR2 LQKENI. The CDR3 contains 15 residues. CDR3 residues: CASSQQVGGTYEQYF. The DNA of the CDR3 is TGTGCCAGCTCACAGCAGGTAGGGGGAACCTACGAGCAGTACTTC.

This clonotype has only a few counts. The chain couples TRBV20-1 to TRBJ2-1, with a tentative D call TRBD2 (5 bases). Per the germline V gene, CDR1 is DFQATT and CDR2 is SNEGSKA (reference sequence). V was shortened by 1 base and J by 1 base, with 11 bases between the two germline ends. This CDR3 region has 15 residues. The CDR3 coding sequence is TGCAGTGCTAGAGGGTTGAGGGAGTCCTACAATGAGCAGTTCTTC. As protein: CSARGLRESYNEQFF.

The rearrangement uses TRBV7-2 and TRBJ1-4; 10 bases align to TRBD1. Unmatched junction bases numbered 8, after V lost 6 bases and J lost 7 bases. CDR3 size: 15 residues. CDR1 is SGHTA, CDR2 FQGNSA, per germline. CDR3 sequence: CASRSPGQGREKLFF. The CDR3 nucleotides are TGTGCCAGCAGAAGTCCGGGACAGGGGCGTGAAAAACTGTTTTTT.

The sample holds a few counts of this clonotype. Written as DNA, the CDR3 is TGTGCCAGCAGTGAAACCAGCGGGACCCACACAGATACGCAGTATTTT. As protein: CASSETSGTHTDTQYF. The genes are TRBV6-1 and TRBJ2-3; TRBD2 matches 7 bases. After removal of 2 bases from V and 2 bases from J, the junction contained 7 bases not matched to a gene. This CDR3 comprises 16 residues. Germline V CDR1 and CDR2: MNHNS, SASEGT.

The chain combines TRBV2 with TRBJ2-7; 8 positions match TRBD1. The V and J ends lost 7 bases and 4 bases, in that order; junction bases with no gene match: 18. CDR1 is SNHLY and CDR2 is FYNNEI in the germline V gene. CDR3 size: 17 residues. CDR3 protein: CASTNLIDRDRPYEQYF. The CDR3 nucleotides read TGTGCCAGCACTAACCTAATAGACCGGGACAGGCCGTACGAGCAGTACTTC.

This clonotype was observed a few times. V usage is TRBV9 and J usage is TRBJ2-1; 9 bases fit TRBD2. V gave up 0 bases and J gave up 1 base; unmatched junction bases: 8. Germline lookup yields CDR1 SGDLS and CDR2 YYNGEE. This CDR3 comprises 18 residues. CDR3 nucleotides: TGTGCCAGCAGCGTAGACAGTACTAGCGGGCTTTCCTACAATGAGCAGTTCTTC. Its translation: CASSVDSTSGLSYNEQFF.

This clonotype was observed at least ten times. CDR3 residues: CASSQKLAGNYEQYF. The CDR3 DNA is TGCGCCAGCAGCCAAAAACTAGCGGGGAACTACGAGCAGTACTTC. This sequence joins TRBV5-1 and TRBJ2-7, with 10 nucleotides matching TRBD2. The CDR3 contains 15 residues. Germline loops: CDR1 SGHRS, CDR2 YFSETQ. With 4 bases clipped from V and 3 bases from J, the junction kept 7 bases outside the gene matches.

This clonotype was detected many times. The CDR3 nucleotides read TGTGCCAGCAGCACGGGACTAGCGGGAGTAGAGACCCAGTACTTC. It translates to CASSTGLAGVETQYF. The gene calls are TRBV12-3 or TRBV12-4 and TRBJ2-5; 14 bases map to TRBD2. J was trimmed by 4 bases and V by 6 bases; bases with no gene match: 4. This CDR3 spans 15 amino acids.

This clonotype was observed a few times. This chain uses TRBV28 with TRBJ2-5; no reliable D call. The CDR3 length is 13 residues. Between the trimmed V and J ends, which lost 5 bases and 5 bases, there was a span of 12 bases. Germline values: CDR1 MDHEN, CDR2 SYDVKM. The CDR3 nucleotides are TGTGCCAGCAGTCTGGGCTCCCTCGAGACCCAGTACTTC. Translating gives CASSLGSLETQYF. Full variable domain (remainder filled in from reference TRBV28 and TRBJ2-5): DVKVTQSSRYLVKRTGEKVFLECVQDMDHENMFWYRQDPGLGLRLIYFSYDVKMKEKGDIPEGYSVSREKKERFSLILESASTNQTSMYLCASSLGSLETQYFGPGTRLLVL.

This sequence joins TRBV7-9 and TRBJ1-2; tentatively, D is TRBD1 (6 bases). Germline lookup yields CDR1 SEHNR and CDR2 FQNEAQ (reference sequence). V was shortened by 3 bases and J by 0 bases, with 11 bases between the two germline ends. This CDR3 is 15 amino acids long. CDR3 sequence: CASSFSTGSNYGYTF. The CDR3 nucleotides are TGTGCCAGCAGCTTTTCGACAGGATCTAACTATGGCTACACCTTC. Full variable domain (remainder filled in from reference TRBV7-9 and TRBJ1-2): DTGVSQNPRHKITKRGQNVTFRCDPISEHNRLYWYRQTLGQGPEFLTYFQNEAQLEKSRLLSDRFSAERPKGSFSTLEIQRTEQGDSAMYLCASSFSTGSNYGYTFGSGTRLTVV.

This clonotype appeared a few times. The rearrangement joins TRBV24-1 to TRBJ2-2, with D maybe TRBD1 (5 bases). The germline V and J ends were trimmed by 5 bases and 4 bases, with 10 bases remaining between them. This CDR3 spans 14 amino acids. CDR1 is KGHDR, CDR2 SFDVKD, per germline. The CDR3 DNA reads TGTGCCACCAGTGTGCAGGGCGGCACCGGGGAGCTGTTTTTT. It specifies CATSVQGGTGELFF.

The V and J genes are TRBV4-3 and TRBJ2-7; 9 positions match TRBD1. This CDR3 comprises 17 residues. Looked up from germline, CDR1 is LGHNA and CDR2 is YSLEER. The V and J ends lost 1 base and 3 bases, in that order; junction bases with no gene match: 10. CDR3 region: CASSQGARGTGFYEQYF. CDR3 coding DNA: TGCGCCAGCAGCCAAGGGGCTCGTGGGACAGGGTTCTACGAGCAGTACTTC.

Notes on this clonotype: A much larger clone sits a single nucleotide away, making a read error possible. V usage is TRBV5-6 and J usage is TRBJ1-1; no reliable D call. The V gene's germline CDR1 is SGHDT and CDR2 YYEEEE. With 0 bases removed from V and 5 bases from J, the gap between germline ends came to 5 bases. The CDR3 runs to 12 residues. As DNA, the CDR3 is TGTGCCAGCAGCTTGGAGGAAACTGAAGCTTTCTTT. This codes for CASSLEETEAFF.

This clonotype has at least ten counts. The CDR3 DNA sequence: TGCAGTGCTAGAGATAGCGGGAGGTCTAGCAATGAGCAGTTCTTC. Translated, it gives CSARDSGRSSNEQFF. The chain links TRBV20-1 to TRBJ2-1; 10 bases fit TRBD2. V lost 0 bases, J lost 6 bases, and 5 bases stayed unmatched. The germline V gene has CDR1 DFQATT and CDR2 SNEGSKA (reference sequence). CDR3 length: 15 residues.

The V gene is TRBV5-1, the J gene TRBJ2-3, with a weak D call TRBD1 (6 bases). This CDR3 comprises 15 residues. Germline CDR1 SGHRS, CDR2 YFSETQ. Trimming left V 1 base short and J 4 bases short, with 13 bases between. The CDR3 DNA reads as TGCGCCAGCAGCTTGAGAGGGCAGGGGCCAGATACGCAGTATTTT. Residues: CASSLRGQGPDTQYF.